Presented here are 32 T cell receptor beta chains from one specimen sequenced in a study of blood T cells in healthy people across ages. The second PCR ran about 6 to 11 cycles with a sample-barcoded 5' primer and J-beta primers. MiXCR was run by TCRdb on the 5' RACE reads, yielding one entry per CDR3 protein. The sample holds some 1.4 million distinct CDR3 sequences, 42% seen once. Sequenced input: blood. The receptor source for this set is a woman between 18 and 29 years old in good health.

This clonotype occurred a few times. This chain links TRBV29-1 with TRBJ1-2; maybe TRBD1 (6 bases). The V end was cut by 6 bases, the J end by 4 bases, with 15 bases between. This CDR3 region has 13 residues. In germline, CDR1 is SQVTM, CDR2 ANQGSEA. Here the CDR3 reads CSVLKDSSYGYTF. CDR3 nucleotides: TGCAGCGTACTAAAGGACAGCTCCTATGGCTACACCTTC. Combining the CDR3 with reference TRBV29-1 and TRBJ1-2 gives the whole variable domain SAVISQKPSRDICQRGTSLTIQCQVDSQVTMMFWYRQQPGQSLTLIATANQGSEATYESGFVIDKFPISRPNLTFSTLTVSNMSPEDSSIYLCSVLKDSSYGYTFGSGTRLTVV.

This rearrangement joins TRBV20-1 to TRBJ2-1; 9 positions match TRBD2. The CDR3 consists of 19 residues. Germline CDR1 and CDR2: DFQATT and SNEGSKA (reference sequence). Unmatched junction bases numbered 18, after V lost 2 bases and J lost 4 bases. For the CDR3, the DNA is TGCAGTGCTAGAAAGGCTAGCGGGGCCCCCCACGACAGGTACAATGAGCAGTTCTTC. Translating gives CSARKASGAPHDRYNEQFF.

V gene TRBV27 combines with J gene TRBJ2-7, with unresolved D. Germline lookup yields CDR1 MNHEY and CDR2 SMNVEV (reference sequence). The CDR3 is made up of 13 amino acids. Trimming stripped 3 bases from V and 2 bases from J, with 8 bases between. DNA of the CDR3: TGTGCCAGCAGTTTTGGTATTGCCTACGAGCAGTACTTC. It is translated as CASSFGIAYEQYF.

The chain couples TRBV19 to TRBJ2-7; 9 bases map to TRBD1. Germline values: CDR1 LNHDA, CDR2 SQIVND (reference sequence). The CDR3 loop spans 15 amino acids. The trim removed 3 bases at V and 0 bases at J, leaving 3 bases unmatched. Here the CDR3 reads CASSMGGQGSYEQYF. The CDR3 bases are TGTGCCAGTAGTATGGGGGGACAGGGCTCCTACGAGCAGTACTTC.

This rearrangement joins TRBV10-3 to TRBJ2-5; 8 bases align to TRBD2. The CDR3 loop spans 16 amino acids. Per germline, CDR1 ENHRY and CDR2 SYGVKD. V lost 10 bases to trimming and J lost 3 bases; unmatched junction nucleotides: 16. The CDR3 is CATGGAEQREEETQYF. As DNA, the CDR3 is TGTGCCACCGGGGGGGCAGAACAACGGGAGGAAGAGACCCAGTACTTC.

The V and J genes are TRBV3-1 and TRBJ2-6, with D perhaps matching TRBD2 (6 bases). CDR1 and CDR2 (germline): LGHDT, YNNKEL (reference sequence). This CDR3 contains 17 residues. The V gene lost 4 bases and the J gene lost 2 bases, with 15 bases spanning the gap. The CDR3 sequence is CASSPLGTAPGANVLTF. The CDR3 nucleotides are TGTGCCAGCAGCCCGCTAGGGACTGCTCCTGGGGCCAACGTCCTGACTTTC.

The CDR3 nucleotides read TGTGCCAGCAGCCAAGCGGGGACAGGGGACGAGCAGTACTTC. Translation gives CASSQAGTGDEQYF. V usage is TRBV3-1 and J usage is TRBJ2-5; TRBD1 matches at 10 bases. The DNA matches TRBJ2-7 better at its end, which makes the J call doubtful. The V gene's germline CDR1 is LGHDT and CDR2 YNNKEL (reference sequence). The CDR3 loop spans 14 amino acids.

CDR3 in amino acids: CASSYAGSGYTF. The CDR3 nucleotides read TGTGCCAGCAGTTACGCAGGGAGCGGCTACACCTTC. The chain has TRBV6-5 and TRBJ1-2, with D perhaps TRBD1 (5 bases). The germline V and J ends were trimmed by 2 bases and 8 bases, with 9 bases remaining between them. CDR3 length: 12 amino acids. Germline CDR1 is MNHEY and CDR2 is SVGAGI.

The chain combines TRBV10-3 with TRBJ2-7; D might be TRBD1 (5 bases). V lost 3 bases, J lost 2 bases, and 11 bases lay in between. The CDR3 runs to 14 residues. Germline V gene data show CDR1 as ENHRY and CDR2 as SYGVKD. The CDR3 DNA follows: TGTGCCATCAGTGAAATTGCAGGGACCTACGAGCAGTACTTC. Translated, it gives CAISEIAGTYEQYF.

This clonotype was seen a few times. The gene calls are TRBV5-1 and TRBJ2-3; no reliable D call. Germline assignment: CDR1 SGHRS and CDR2 YFSETQ. V was shortened by 4 bases and J by 0 bases, with 18 bases between the two germline ends. The CDR3 has 17 amino acids. CDR3 nucleotide sequence: TGCGCCAGCAGCGTGCCTTTGGGTAAGGCTAGCACAGATACGCAGTATTTT. It encodes CASSVPLGKASTDTQYF.

The V and J genes are TRBV7-8 and TRBJ2-4; a weak D match, TRBD1 (6 bases). CDR1 and CDR2 (germline): SGHVS, FQNEAQ. The CDR3 loop spans 14 amino acids. Trimming cost V 5 bases and J 6 bases, with 14 bases left between them. CDR3 residues: CASSPDGQPNIQYF. The CDR3 region has the DNA TGTGCCAGCAGCCCCGATGGACAGCCAAACATTCAGTACTTC.

V is TRBV4-1 and J is TRBJ1-1; a possible D gene is TRBD1 (5 bases). Trimming took off 4 bases at V and 2 bases at J, with 11 bases between the two ends. The CDR3 loop spans 14 amino acids. Germline values: CDR1 MGHRA, CDR2 YSYEKL. CDR3 residues: CASSRPTVNTEAFF. CDR3 nucleotide sequence: TGCGCCAGCAGCCGCCCGACAGTAAACACTGAAGCTTTCTTT.

This clonotype has just a few counts. The gene calls are TRBV12-3 or TRBV12-4 and TRBJ2-7, with 8 bases matching TRBD1. V gave up 5 bases and J gave up 3 bases; unmatched junction bases: 9. The CDR3 runs 15 residues. The CDR3 protein is CASSPRGRDYYEQYF. CDR3 DNA sequence: TGTGCCAGCAGTCCCAGGGGGCGAGACTACTACGAGCAGTACTTC.

Comments on this clonotype: This may be a read error: a much more frequent sequence differs by one nucleotide. The chain carries TRBV18 and TRBJ1-2; D gene ambiguous. From germline, CDR1 is KGHSH and CDR2 LQKENI. This CDR3 contains 16 residues. CDR3 nucleotide sequence: TGTGCCAGCTCACCAAGCCGGGAAGGGAGGCACTATGGCTACATCTTC. Protein: CASSPSREGRHYGYIF.

The rearrangement links TRBV7-8 to TRBJ2-7; 14 bases line up with TRBD2. The CDR3 consists of 17 residues. Losses at the gene ends were 5 bases for V and 1 base for J; bases not matched to a gene: 7. Germline V gene data show CDR1 as SGHVS and CDR2 as FQNEAQ. The CDR3 region has the DNA TGTGCCAGCAGCCGCGGACTAGCGGGAGGAACTTCCTACGAGCAGTACTTC. Its translation is CASSRGLAGGTSYEQYF.

In this sample, this clonotype turned up many times. V is TRBV5-1 and J is TRBJ2-5; D ambiguous. CDR3 length equals 13 residues. V lost 4 bases and J 2 bases, leaving 9 bases between the germline ends. The V gene's germline CDR1 is SGHRS and CDR2 YFSETQ. The CDR3 here is CASSSTAQETQYF. As DNA, the CDR3 is TGCGCCAGCAGCAGCACAGCTCAAGAGACCCAGTACTTC. Filled out from reference TRBV5-1 and TRBJ2-5, the complete variable domain reads KAGVTQTPRYLIKTRGQQVTLSCSPISGHRSVSWYQQTPGQGLQFLFEYFSETQRNKGNFPGRFSGRQFSNSRSEMNVSTLELGDSALYLCASSSTAQETQYFGPGTRLLVL.

This sequence joins TRBV20-1 and TRBJ2-7, with 9 bases matching TRBD1. The CDR3 sequence is 15 residues long. Germline trimming cut 5 bases from V and 2 bases from J; bases unmatched to any gene: 10. Germline CDR1 is DFQATT and CDR2 is SNEGSKA (reference sequence). The CDR3 loop is CSAGGQGAYAYEQYF. In DNA form, the CDR3 reads TGCAGTGCTGGGGGACAGGGCGCCTACGCCTACGAGCAGTACTTC.

The sample holds a few counts of this clonotype. The rearrangement links TRBV13 to TRBJ2-4; maybe TRBD2 (6 bases). Germline values: CDR1 PRHDT, CDR2 FYEKMQ (reference sequence). V dropped 5 bases and J dropped 2 bases, with 16 bases sitting between them. The CDR3 totals 16 residues. CDR3 in DNA: TGTGCCAGCAGCCCTTCGGGGGTTGCGTCCAAAAACATTCAGTACTTC. This encodes CASSPSGVASKNIQYF.

V is TRBV7-9 and J is TRBJ1-6, with D hard to call. The germline gives CDR1 SEHNR, CDR2 FQNEAQ (reference sequence). There are 13 residues in the CDR3. With 4 bases removed from V and 7 bases from J, the gap between germline ends came to 8 bases. This CDR3 is CASSSATNSPLHF. The CDR3 coding sequence is TGTGCCAGCAGCTCGGCGACGAATTCACCCCTCCACTTT.

This clonotype was counted between two and nine times. This chain joins TRBV10-3 and TRBJ2-3; 14 bases agree with TRBD2. CDR1 is ENHRY and CDR2 is SYGVKD in the germline V gene. The V and J ends lost 8 bases and 8 bases, in that order; junction bases with no gene match: 6. The CDR3 totals 14 residues. The CDR3 protein is CAIETSGGAGTQYF. CDR3 nucleotides: TGTGCCATCGAGACTAGCGGGGGGGCCGGTACGCAGTATTTT.

The rearrangement uses TRBV5-1 and TRBJ2-7; 9 bases align to TRBD1. With 4 bases clipped from V and 5 bases from J, the junction kept 10 bases outside the gene matches. The CDR3 length is 15 residues. Germline V gene lookup returns CDR1 SGHRS and CDR2 YFSETQ. The CDR3 protein is CASSLGIQGANEQYF. For the CDR3, the DNA is TGCGCCAGCAGCCTGGGAATACAGGGGGCGAACGAGCAGTACTTC.

This clonotype occurred a few times. The chain recombines TRBV10-3 with TRBJ2-7; a weak D match, TRBD1 (6 bases). This CDR3 has 14 amino acids. Trimming shortened V by 0 bases and J by 4 bases, and 10 bases separated the two germline ends. The germline V gene encodes CDR1 ENHRY and CDR2 SYGVKD. The CDR3 coding sequence is TGTGCCATCAGTGAGTCAGGGACATATTACGAGCAGTACTTC. Translating it yields CAISESGTYYEQYF.

The chain uses TRBV4-1 and TRBJ1-2; perhaps TRBD1 as D (5 bases). The CDR3 consists of 16 residues. V was trimmed by 4 bases and J by 4 bases, leaving 19 bases between them. CDR1 is MGHRA, CDR2 YSYEKL, per germline. CDR3 residues: CASSRMGTATVYGYTF. CDR3 in DNA: TGCGCCAGCAGCCGCATGGGGACGGCAACCGTCTATGGCTACACCTTC.

Details on this clonotype: A much larger clonotype is one base distant, so this may be a read error. The rearrangement links TRBV29-1 to TRBJ2-1; D is possibly TRBD2 (6 bases). In germline, CDR1 is SQVTM, CDR2 ANQGSEA. The CDR3 sequence is 13 residues long. V was trimmed by 4 bases and J by 7 bases, leaving 14 bases between them. Here the CDR3 reads CSVVRGSLNEQFF. CDR3 in DNA: TGCAGCGTTGTTCGGGGGAGCCTGAATGAGCAGTTCTTC.

The chain is built from TRBV25-1 and TRBJ2-5; 12 bases align to TRBD2. In germline, CDR1 is MGHDK, CDR2 SYGVNS. V was pared by 0 bases and J by 1 base, with 3 bases of the junction left unmatched. The CDR3 spans 17 residues. The CDR3: CASSEYRTSGAQETQYF. CDR3 nucleotides: TGTGCCAGCAGTGAATATCGGACTAGCGGGGCCCAAGAGACCCAGTACTTC. Drawing the rest from reference TRBV25-1 and TRBJ2-5, the complete variable domain is EADIYQTPRYLVIGTGKKITLECSQTMGHDKMYWYQQDPGMELHLIHYSYGVNSTEKGDLSSESTVSRIRTEHFPLTLESARPSHTSQYLCASSEYRTSGAQETQYFGPGTRLLVL.

A word on this clonotype: Relative to the germline gene, one junction end is altered; a read error may explain this. The chain combines TRBV10-2 with TRBJ2-7; D remains unclear. The germline V gene has CDR1 WSHSY and CDR2 SAAADI. The CDR3 has 15 residues. Here the CDR3 reads CAGSEQQVGKAASYF. The CDR3 nucleotides are TGCGCCGGCAGTGAGCAGCAGGTGGGCAAGGCTGCTTCGTACTTC.

The V and J genes are TRBV19 and TRBJ2-1, with D tentatively TRBD2 (6 bases). The CDR3 totals 13 residues. Trimming took off 7 bases at V and 7 bases at J, with 14 bases between the two ends. The V gene's germline CDR1 is LNHDA and CDR2 SQIVND (reference sequence). CDR3 coding DNA: TGTGCCAGTACCTTGAGGGGAGGAAATGAGCAGTTCTTC. Translation: CASTLRGGNEQFF. The full variable domain, in which reference TRBV19 and TRBJ2-1 provide the parts outside the CDR3, is DGGITQSPKYLFRKEGQNVTLSCEQNLNHDAMYWYRQDPGQGLRLIYYSQIVNDFQKGDIAEGYSVSREKKESFPLTVTSAQKNPTAFYLCASTLRGGNEQFFGPGTRLTVL.

The V gene is TRBV5-1, the J gene TRBJ1-1, with no clear D. The CDR3 runs to 17 residues. Trimming shortened V by 1 base and J by 10 bases, and 26 bases separated the two germline ends. Germline V gene sequence: CDR1 SGHRS, CDR2 YFSETQ. As DNA, the CDR3 is TGCGCCAGCAGCTTGAGGTCACAAACTGAGGGTCTCGCGGGAGCTTTCTTT. Translating gives CASSLRSQTEGLAGAFF.

The chain uses TRBV3-1 and TRBJ1-2, with unresolved D. V gave up 0 bases and J gave up 5 bases, with 7 bases separating them. The germline V gene has CDR1 LGHDT and CDR2 YNNKEL (reference sequence). CDR3 length equals 13 residues. The CDR3, as DNA: TGTGCCAGCAGCCAAGATAGCTCATATGGCTACACCTTC. This translates into CASSQDSSYGYTF.

This clonotype has a single count. J is TRBJ2-5 and V is TRBV6-5, with D maybe TRBD2 (6 bases). V was pared by 11 bases and J by 1 base, with 14 bases between. Germline-derived CDR1 and CDR2 are MNHEY and SVGAGI. This CDR3 region has 13 residues. The chain's CDR3 is CAGGTHPQETQYF. The DNA of the CDR3 is TGTGCCGGGGGGACGCACCCCCAAGAGACCCAGTACTTC.

This rearrangement joins TRBV12-3 or TRBV12-4 to TRBJ2-3; 8 bases agree with TRBD2. The CDR3 is 15 residues long. V shed 6 bases and J 0 bases; nucleotides not matched to a gene: 5. CDR3 nucleotides: TGTGCCAGCAGATATAGCGGGGCTAGCACAGATACGCAGTATTTT. It is translated as CASRYSGASTDTQYF.

V usage is TRBV27 and J usage is TRBJ1-4; D unresolved. There are 14 residues in the CDR3. The ends were cut back, 3 bases at V and 5 bases at J, with 10 bases in the middle. Germline CDR1 is MNHEY and CDR2 is SMNVEV (reference sequence). The CDR3 here is CASSLVLGNEKLFF. The CDR3 region has the DNA TGTGCCAGCAGTTTGGTCTTAGGAAATGAAAAACTGTTTTTT.